This T cell receptor beta chain is from a study of regulatory dendritic cells for organ transplantation. Looked up from germline, CDR1 is PRHDT and CDR2 is FYEKMQ (reference sequence). This CDR3 region has 16 residues. J gave up 3 bases and V 4 bases, and 4 bases lay outside the gene matches. Measured with immunoSEQ multiplex PCR; TCRdb has only the in-frame clones, and not every one. This table holds under 35,000 clones, 82% found once. Sequencing used naive CD8+ T cells from blood. The subset here: CD45RA+ naive T cells. The sequence came from a human donor in good health. This chain uses TRBV13 with TRBJ2-1, with 12 bases aligning to TRBD2. CDR3 loop: CASSSRLAGDYNEQFF. In nucleotides, the CDR3 is TGTGCCAGCAGCTCCCGACTAGCGGGGGACTACAATGAGCAGTTCTTC.